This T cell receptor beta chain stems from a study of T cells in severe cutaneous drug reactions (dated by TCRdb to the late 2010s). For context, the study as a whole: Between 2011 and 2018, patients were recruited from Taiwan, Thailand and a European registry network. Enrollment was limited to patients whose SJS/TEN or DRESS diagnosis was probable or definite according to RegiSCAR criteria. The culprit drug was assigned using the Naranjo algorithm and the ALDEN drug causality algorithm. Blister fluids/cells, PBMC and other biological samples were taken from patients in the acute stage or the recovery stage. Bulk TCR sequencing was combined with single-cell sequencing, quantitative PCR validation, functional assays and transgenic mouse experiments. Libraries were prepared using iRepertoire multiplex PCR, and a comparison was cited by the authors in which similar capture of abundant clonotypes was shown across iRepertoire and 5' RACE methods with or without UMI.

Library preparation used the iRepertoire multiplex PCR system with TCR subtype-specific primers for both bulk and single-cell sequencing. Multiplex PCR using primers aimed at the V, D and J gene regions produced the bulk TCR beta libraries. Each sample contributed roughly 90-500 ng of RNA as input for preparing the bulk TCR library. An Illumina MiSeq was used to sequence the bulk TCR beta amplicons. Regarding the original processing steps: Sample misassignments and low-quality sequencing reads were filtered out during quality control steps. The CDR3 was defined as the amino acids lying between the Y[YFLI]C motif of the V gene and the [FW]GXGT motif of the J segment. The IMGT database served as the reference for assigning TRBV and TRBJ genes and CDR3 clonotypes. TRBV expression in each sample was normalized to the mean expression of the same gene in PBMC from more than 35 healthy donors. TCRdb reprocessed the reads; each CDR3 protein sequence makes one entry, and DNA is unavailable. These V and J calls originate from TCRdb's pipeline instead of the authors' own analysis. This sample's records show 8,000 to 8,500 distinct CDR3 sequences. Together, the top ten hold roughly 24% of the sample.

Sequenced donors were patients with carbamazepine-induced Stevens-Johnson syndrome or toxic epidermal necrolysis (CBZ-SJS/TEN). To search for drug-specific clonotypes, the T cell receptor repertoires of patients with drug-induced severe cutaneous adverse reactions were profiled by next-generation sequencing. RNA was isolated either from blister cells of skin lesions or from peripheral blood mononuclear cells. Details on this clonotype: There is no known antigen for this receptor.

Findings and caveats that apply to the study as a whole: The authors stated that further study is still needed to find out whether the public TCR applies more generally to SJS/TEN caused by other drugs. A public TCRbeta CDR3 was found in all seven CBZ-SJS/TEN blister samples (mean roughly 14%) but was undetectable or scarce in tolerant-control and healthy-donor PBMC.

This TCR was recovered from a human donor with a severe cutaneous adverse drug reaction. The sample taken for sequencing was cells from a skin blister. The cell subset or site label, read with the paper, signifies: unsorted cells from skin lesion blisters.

CDR3 region: CASSYSPDRGDYEQYF. In this chain, TRBV6-2 or TRBV6-3 is recombined with TRBJ2-7; TCRdb indicates TRBD1, and absent DNA this call remains unverified. As encoded in the germline V gene, CDR1 is MNHEY while CDR2 is SVGEGT. Including cysteine and phenylalanine, the CDR3 has 16 amino acids. Nucleotide data are not available.